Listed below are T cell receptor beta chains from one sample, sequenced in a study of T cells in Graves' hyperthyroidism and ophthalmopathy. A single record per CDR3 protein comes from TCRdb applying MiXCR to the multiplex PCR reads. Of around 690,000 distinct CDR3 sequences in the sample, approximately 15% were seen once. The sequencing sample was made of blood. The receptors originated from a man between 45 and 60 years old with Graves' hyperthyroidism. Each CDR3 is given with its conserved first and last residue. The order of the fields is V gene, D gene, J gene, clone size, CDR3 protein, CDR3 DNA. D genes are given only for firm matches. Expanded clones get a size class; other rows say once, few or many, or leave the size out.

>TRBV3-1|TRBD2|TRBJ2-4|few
CASRPGGRGNIQYF
TGTGCCAGCAGACCTGGCGGGAGGGGAAACATTCAGTACTTC
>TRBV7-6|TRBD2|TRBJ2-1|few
CASSQGTSVYNEQFF
TGTGCCAGCAGCCAAGGGACTAGCGTATACAATGAGCAGTTCTTC
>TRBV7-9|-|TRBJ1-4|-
CASSLGPTLNEKLFF
TGTGCCAGCAGCTTAGGGCCAACACTTAATGAAAAACTGTTTTTT
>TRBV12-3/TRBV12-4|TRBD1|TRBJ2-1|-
CASSSRDRDFYNEQFF
TGTGCCAGCAGTTCACGGGACAGGGATTTCTACAATGAGCAGTTCTTC
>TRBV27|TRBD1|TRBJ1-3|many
CASSPRTGYSGNTIYF
TGTGCCAGCAGTCCACGGACAGGTTACTCTGGAAACACCATATATTTT
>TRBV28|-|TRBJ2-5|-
CASSFPRKETQYF
TGTGCCAGCAGTTTTCCCCGCAAAGAGACCCAGTACTTC
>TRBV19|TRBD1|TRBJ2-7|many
CASSISGTGIYEQYF
TGTGCCAGTAGTATATCCGGGACAGGGATCTACGAGCAGTACTTC
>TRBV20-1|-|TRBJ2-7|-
CSAKWRSYEQYF
TGCAGTGCTAAATGGCGGTCCTACGAGCAGTACTTC
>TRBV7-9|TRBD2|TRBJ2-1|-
CASRVGTSGIAPYNEQFF
TGTGCCAGCAGAGTGGGGACTAGCGGGATCGCCCCCTACAATGAGCAGTTCTTC
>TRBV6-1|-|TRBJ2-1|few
CASKGGGRKSNEQFF
TGTGCCAGCAAGGGGGGCGGGAGAAAGTCGAATGAGCAGTTCTTC
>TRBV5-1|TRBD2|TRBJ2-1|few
CASSRNSGRGSYNEQFF
TGCGCCAGCAGCAGGAATAGCGGGAGGGGCTCCTACAATGAGCAGTTCTTC
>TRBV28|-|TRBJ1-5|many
CASRTSWSNQPQHF
TGTGCCAGCAGGACATCTTGGAGCAATCAGCCCCAGCATTTT
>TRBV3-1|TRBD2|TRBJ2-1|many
CASSHGLAGAERYNEQFF
TGTGCCAGCAGCCACGGACTAGCGGGAGCTGAGCGGTACAATGAGCAGTTCTTC
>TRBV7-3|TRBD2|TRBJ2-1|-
CASSFTGTSDNEQFF
TGTGCCAGCAGCTTTACCGGGACTAGCGACAATGAGCAGTTCTTC
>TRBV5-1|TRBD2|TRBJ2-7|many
CASSTGLVGYEQYF
TGCGCCAGCAGCACGGGACTAGTGGGCTACGAGCAGTACTTC
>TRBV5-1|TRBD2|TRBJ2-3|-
CASSSLAGGPTDTKYF
TGCGCCAGCAGCTCGTTAGCGGGAGGACCCACAGATACGAAGTATTTT
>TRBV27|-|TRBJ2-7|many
CASSSLGRVHEQYF
TGTGCCAGCAGTAGCTTGGGCAGGGTCCACGAGCAGTACTTC
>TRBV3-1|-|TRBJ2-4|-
CASSQNHIQYF
TGTGCCAGCAGCCAAAATCACATTCAGTACTTC
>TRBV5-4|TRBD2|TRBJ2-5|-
CASSSRGKSGSVETQYF
TGTGCCAGCAGCTCCCGAGGAAAAAGCGGGAGTGTGGAGACCCAGTACTTC
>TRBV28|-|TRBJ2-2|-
CASRLAGTRGVGELFF
TGTGCCAGCCGTTTAGCAGGGACACGGGGAGTAGGGGAGCTGTTTTTT
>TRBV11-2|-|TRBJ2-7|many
CASSATEYEQYF
TGTGCCAGCAGCGCAACAGAATACGAGCAGTACTTC
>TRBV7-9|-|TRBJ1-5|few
CASSLSARPNNGNQPQHF
TGTGCCAGCAGCTTAAGTGCTCGGCCAAATAATGGCAATCAGCCCCAGCATTTT
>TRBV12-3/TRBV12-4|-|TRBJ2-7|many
CASSPTSGYGTYEQYF
TGTGCCAGCAGTCCAACCTCAGGGTACGGAACTTACGAGCAGTACTTC
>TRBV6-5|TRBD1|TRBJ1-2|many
CASSYDAGGDGYTF
TGTGCCAGCAGTTACGATGCAGGGGGCGATGGCTACACCTTC
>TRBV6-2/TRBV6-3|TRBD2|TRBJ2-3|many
CASSPWTSGRDTQYF
TGTGCCAGCAGTCCCTGGACTAGCGGGAGAGATACGCAGTATTTT
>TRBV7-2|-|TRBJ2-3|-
CASTYAGPTDTQYF
TGTGCCAGCACCTATGCAGGACCCACAGATACGCAGTATTTT
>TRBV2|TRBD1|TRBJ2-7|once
CASSEDRSHEQYF
TGTGCCAGCAGTGAGGACAGGTCCCACGAGCAGTACTTC
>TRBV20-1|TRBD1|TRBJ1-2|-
CSARHRDRGGYGYTF
TGCAGTGCTAGACACCGGGACAGGGGTGGCTATGGCTACACCTTC
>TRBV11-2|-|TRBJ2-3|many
CASSLTVTQYF
TGTGCCAGCAGCTTAACTGTTACGCAGTATTTT
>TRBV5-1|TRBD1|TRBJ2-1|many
CASEKTGGPYNEQFF
TGCGCCAGCGAAAAGACAGGGGGTCCCTACAATGAGCAGTTCTTC
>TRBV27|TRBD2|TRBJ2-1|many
CASKISSGSSYNEQFF
TGTGCCAGCAAAATTTCTAGCGGGAGTTCATACAATGAGCAGTTCTTC
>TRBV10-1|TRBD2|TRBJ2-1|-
CASSESTFSGSVNEQFF
TGCGCCAGCAGTGAGTCGACGTTTAGCGGGAGTGTCAATGAGCAGTTCTTC
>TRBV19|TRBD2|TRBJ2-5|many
CASSAVAGLLQETQYF
TGTGCCAGTAGTGCCGTAGCGGGACTCCTCCAAGAGACCCAGTACTTC
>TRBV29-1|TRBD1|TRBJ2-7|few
CSAGTGRLDEQYF
TGCAGCGCTGGGACAGGGAGATTGGACGAGCAGTACTTC
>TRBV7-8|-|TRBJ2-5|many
CASSLVRTAQETQYF
TGTGCCAGCAGCTTAGTAAGGACGGCGCAAGAGACCCAGTACTTC
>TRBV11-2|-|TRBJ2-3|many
CASSRRWETDTQYF
TGTGCCAGCAGCCGGCGCTGGGAAACAGATACGCAGTATTTT
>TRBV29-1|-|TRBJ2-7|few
CSVASGVTYEQYF
TGCAGCGTTGCCAGCGGAGTAACCTACGAGCAGTACTTC
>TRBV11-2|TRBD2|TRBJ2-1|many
CASSFLAGLGDEQFF
TGTGCCAGCAGCTTTCTAGCGGGATTAGGTGATGAGCAGTTCTTC
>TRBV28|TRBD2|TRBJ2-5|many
CASSSSPSGSLETQYF
TGTGCCAGCAGTTCCAGTCCTAGCGGGAGTTTAGAGACCCAGTACTTC
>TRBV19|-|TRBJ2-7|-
CASSIEDRHYEQYF
TGTGCCAGTAGTATAGAAGACAGACACTACGAGCAGTACTTC
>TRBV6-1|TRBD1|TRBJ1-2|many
CASSSPQQGHYGYTF
TGTGCCAGCAGCTCCCCCCAACAGGGGCACTATGGCTACACCTTC
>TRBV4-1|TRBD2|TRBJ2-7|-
CASSQVPGGAYEQYF
TGCGCCAGCAGCCAAGTTCCCGGGGGGGCCTACGAGCAGTACTTC
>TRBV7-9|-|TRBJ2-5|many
CASSLGTDETQYF
TGTGCCAGCAGCTTAGGGACAGATGAGACCCAGTACTTC
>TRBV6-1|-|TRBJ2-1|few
CASGGWDEQFF
TGTGCCAGCGGGGGCTGGGATGAGCAGTTCTTC
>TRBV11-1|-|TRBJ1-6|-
CASSPAGTPGSPLHF
TGTGCCAGCAGCCCAGCGGGGACTCCTGGGTCACCCCTCCACTTT
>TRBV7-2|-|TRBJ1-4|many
CASSRPPGDLLNEKLFF
TGTGCCAGCAGCCGACCCCCGGGAGACCTCCTTAATGAAAAACTGTTTTTT
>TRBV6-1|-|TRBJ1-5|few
CASSYLGANQPQHF
TGTGCCAGCAGTTATTTGGGGGCGAATCAGCCCCAGCATTTT
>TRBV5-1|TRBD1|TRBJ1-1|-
CASSLVDAGGNEAFF
TGCGCCAGCAGCTTGGTTGACGCAGGGGGCAATGAAGCTTTCTTT
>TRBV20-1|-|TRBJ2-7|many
CSARPPDDYEQYF
TGCAGTGCTAGACCGCCAGACGACTACGAGCAGTACTTC